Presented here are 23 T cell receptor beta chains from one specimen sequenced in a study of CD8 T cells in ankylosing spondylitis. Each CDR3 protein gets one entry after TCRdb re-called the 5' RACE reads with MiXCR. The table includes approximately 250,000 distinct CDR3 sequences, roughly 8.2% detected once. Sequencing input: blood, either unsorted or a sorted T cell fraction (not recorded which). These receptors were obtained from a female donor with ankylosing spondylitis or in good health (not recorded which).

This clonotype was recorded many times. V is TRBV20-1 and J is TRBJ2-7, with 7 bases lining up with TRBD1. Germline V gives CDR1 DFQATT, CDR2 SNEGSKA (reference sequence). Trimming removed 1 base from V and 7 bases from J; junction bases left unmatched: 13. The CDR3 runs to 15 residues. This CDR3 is CSARGRQGSAREQYF. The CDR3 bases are TGCAGTGCTAGAGGTCGACAGGGATCAGCGCGGGAGCAGTACTTC.

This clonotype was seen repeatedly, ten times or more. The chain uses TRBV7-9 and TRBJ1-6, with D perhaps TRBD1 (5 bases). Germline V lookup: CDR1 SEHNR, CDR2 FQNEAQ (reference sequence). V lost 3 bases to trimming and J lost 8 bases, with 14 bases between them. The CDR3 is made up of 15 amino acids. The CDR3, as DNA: TGTGCCAGCAGCTTTCGAAGGACAACCGATTCACCCCTCCACTTT. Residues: CASSFRRTTDSPLHF.

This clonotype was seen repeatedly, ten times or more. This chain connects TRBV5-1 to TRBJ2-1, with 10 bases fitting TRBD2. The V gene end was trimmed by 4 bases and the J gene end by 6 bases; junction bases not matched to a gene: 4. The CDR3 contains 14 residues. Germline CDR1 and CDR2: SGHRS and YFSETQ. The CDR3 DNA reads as TGCGCCAGCAGCCTTAGCGGGAGGAGCAATGAGCAGTTCTTC. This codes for CASSLSGRSNEQFF. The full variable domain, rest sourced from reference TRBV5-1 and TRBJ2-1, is KAGVTQTPRYLIKTRGQQVTLSCSPISGHRSVSWYQQTPGQGLQFLFEYFSETQRNKGNFPGRFSGRQFSNSRSEMNVSTLELGDSALYLCASSLSGRSNEQFFGPGTRLTVL.

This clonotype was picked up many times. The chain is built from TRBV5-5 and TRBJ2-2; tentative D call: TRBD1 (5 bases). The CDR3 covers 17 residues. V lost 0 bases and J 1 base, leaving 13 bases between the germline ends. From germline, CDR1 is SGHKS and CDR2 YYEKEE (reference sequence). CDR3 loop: CASSLDIVTVNTGELFF. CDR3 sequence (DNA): TGTGCCAGCAGCTTGGATATCGTGACAGTGAACACCGGGGAGCTGTTTTTT.

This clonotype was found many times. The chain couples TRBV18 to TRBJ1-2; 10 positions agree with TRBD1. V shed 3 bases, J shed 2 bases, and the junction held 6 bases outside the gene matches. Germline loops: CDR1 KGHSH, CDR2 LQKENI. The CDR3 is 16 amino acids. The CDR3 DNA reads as TGTGCCAGCTCACCGGAGGGACAGGGGCGAAACTATGGCTACACCTTC. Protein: CASSPEGQGRNYGYTF.

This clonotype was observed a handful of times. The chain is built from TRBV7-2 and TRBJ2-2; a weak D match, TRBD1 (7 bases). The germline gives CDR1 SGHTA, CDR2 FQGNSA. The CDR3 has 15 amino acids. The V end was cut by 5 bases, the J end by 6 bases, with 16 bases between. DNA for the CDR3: TGTGCCAGCAGCCCAAACAGGGGAGGCTCCGGGGAGCTGTTTTTT. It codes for CASSPNRGGSGELFF.

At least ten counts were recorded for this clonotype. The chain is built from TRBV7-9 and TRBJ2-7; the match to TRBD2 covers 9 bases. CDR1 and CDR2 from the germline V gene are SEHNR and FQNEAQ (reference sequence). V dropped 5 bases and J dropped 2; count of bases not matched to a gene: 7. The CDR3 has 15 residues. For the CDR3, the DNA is TGTGCCAGCAGCATGACTAGCGGCCCAACCTACGAGCAGTACTTC. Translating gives CASSMTSGPTYEQYF.

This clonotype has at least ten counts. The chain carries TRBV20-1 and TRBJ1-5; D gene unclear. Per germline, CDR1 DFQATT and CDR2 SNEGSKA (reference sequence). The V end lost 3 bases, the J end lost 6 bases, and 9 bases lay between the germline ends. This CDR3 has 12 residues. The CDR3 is CSASDGGQPQHF. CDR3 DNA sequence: TGCAGTGCTAGTGATGGAGGTCAGCCCCAGCATTTT.

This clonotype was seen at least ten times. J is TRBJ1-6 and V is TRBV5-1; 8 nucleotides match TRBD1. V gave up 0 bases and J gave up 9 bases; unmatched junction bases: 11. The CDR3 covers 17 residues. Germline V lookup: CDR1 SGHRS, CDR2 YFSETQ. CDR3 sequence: CASSLGPEGTGTSPLHF. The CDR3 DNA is TGCGCCAGCAGCTTGGGGCCTGAGGGGACAGGAACTTCACCCCTCCACTTT.

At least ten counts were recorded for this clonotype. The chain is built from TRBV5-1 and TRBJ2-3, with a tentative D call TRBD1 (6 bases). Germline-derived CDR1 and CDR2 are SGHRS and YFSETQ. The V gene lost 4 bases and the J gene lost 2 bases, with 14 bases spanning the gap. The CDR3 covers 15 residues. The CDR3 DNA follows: TGCGCCAGCAGCAGCAGGGGCAGGGACACAGATACGCAGTATTTT. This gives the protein CASSSRGRDTDTQYF.

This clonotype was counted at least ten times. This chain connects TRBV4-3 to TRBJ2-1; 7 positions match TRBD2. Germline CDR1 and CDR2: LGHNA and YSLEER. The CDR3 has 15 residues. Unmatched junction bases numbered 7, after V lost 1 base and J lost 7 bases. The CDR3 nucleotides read TGCGCCAGCAGCCAAGGGGCGGCGGGAGTGAATGAGCAGTTCTTC. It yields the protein CASSQGAAGVNEQFF.

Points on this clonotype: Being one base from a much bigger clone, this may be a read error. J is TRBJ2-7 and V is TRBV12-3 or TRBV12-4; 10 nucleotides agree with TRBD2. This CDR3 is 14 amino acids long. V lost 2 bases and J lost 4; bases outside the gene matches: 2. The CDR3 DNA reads TGTGCCAGCAGTTTATGGACTAGCGGTTACGAGCAGTACTTC. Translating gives CASSLWTSGYEQYF.

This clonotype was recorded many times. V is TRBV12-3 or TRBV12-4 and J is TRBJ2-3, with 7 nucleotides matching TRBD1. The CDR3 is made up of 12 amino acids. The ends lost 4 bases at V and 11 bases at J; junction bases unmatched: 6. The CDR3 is CASSWARQGQYF. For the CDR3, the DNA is TGTGCCAGCAGTTGGGCGAGACAGGGGCAGTATTTT.

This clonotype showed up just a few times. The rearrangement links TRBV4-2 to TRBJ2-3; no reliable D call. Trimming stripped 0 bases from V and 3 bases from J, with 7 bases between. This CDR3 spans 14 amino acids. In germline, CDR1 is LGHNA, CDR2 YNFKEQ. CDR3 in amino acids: CASSQEEGTDTQYF. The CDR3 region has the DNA TGTGCCAGCAGCCAAGAAGAAGGGACAGATACGCAGTATTTT.

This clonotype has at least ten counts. The CDR3 region is CASSPPGQFAFYEQYF. For the CDR3, the DNA is TGTGCCAGCAGCCCACCCGGACAGTTTGCTTTCTACGAGCAGTACTTC. The chain uses TRBV7-2 and TRBJ2-7; maybe TRBD1 (6 bases). The CDR3 is 16 residues long. CDR1 and CDR2 (germline): SGHTA, FQGNSA. Trimming removed 5 bases at V and 3 bases at J, with 20 bases between.

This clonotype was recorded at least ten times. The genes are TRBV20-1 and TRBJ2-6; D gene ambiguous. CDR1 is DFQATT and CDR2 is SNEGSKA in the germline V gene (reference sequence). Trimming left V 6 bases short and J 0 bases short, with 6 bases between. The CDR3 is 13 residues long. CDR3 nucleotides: TGCAGTGCCATTGTCTCTGGGGCCAACGTCCTGACTTTC. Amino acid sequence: CSAIVSGANVLTF.

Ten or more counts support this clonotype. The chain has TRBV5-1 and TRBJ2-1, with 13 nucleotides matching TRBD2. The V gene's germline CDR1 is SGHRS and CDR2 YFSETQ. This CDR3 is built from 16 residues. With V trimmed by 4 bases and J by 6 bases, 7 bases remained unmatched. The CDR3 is CASSSWTSGSGNEQFF. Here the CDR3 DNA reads TGCGCCAGCAGCAGCTGGACTAGCGGGAGTGGCAATGAGCAGTTCTTC.

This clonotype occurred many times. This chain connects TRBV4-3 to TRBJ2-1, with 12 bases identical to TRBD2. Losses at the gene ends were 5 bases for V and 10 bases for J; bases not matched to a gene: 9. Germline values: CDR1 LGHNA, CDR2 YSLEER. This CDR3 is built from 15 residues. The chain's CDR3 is CASSYLAGGMGEQFF. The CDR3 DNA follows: TGCGCCAGCAGCTATCTAGCGGGAGGGATGGGGGAGCAGTTCTTC.

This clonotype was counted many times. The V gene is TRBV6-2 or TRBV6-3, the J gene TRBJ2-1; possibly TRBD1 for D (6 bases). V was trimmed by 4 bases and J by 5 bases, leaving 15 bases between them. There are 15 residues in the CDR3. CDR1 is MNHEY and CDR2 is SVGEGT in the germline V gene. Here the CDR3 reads CASSFFRDTNNEQFF. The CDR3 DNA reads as TGTGCCAGCAGTTTCTTCCGGGACACGAACAATGAGCAGTTCTTC.

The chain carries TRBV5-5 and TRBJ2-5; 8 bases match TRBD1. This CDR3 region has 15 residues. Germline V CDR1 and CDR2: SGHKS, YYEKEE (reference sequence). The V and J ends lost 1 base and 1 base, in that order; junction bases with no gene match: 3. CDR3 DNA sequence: TGTGCCAGCAGCTTGACAGGGGGATCCCAAGAGACCCAGTACTTC. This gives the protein CASSLTGGSQETQYF.

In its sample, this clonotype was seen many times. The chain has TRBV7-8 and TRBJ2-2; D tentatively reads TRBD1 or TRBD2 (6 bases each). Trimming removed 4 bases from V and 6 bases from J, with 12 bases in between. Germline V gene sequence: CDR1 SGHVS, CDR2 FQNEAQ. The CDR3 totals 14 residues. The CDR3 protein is CASSSSGAPGELFF. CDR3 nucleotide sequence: TGTGCCAGCAGCTCCTCGGGGGCCCCCGGGGAGCTGTTTTTT.

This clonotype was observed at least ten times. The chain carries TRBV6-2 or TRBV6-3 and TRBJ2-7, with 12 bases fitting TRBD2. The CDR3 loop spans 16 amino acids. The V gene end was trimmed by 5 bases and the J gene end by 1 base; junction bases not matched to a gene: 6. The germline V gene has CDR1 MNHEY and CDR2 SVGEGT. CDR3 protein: CASSRTGLAGSYEQYF. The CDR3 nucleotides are TGTGCCAGCAGTAGAACCGGACTAGCGGGGTCCTACGAGCAGTACTTC.

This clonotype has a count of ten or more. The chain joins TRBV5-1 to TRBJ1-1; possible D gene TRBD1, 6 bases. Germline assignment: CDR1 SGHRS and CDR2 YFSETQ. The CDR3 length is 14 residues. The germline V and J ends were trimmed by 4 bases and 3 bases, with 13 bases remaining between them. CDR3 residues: CASSHMSGDTEAFF. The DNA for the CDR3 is TGCGCCAGCAGCCATATGTCAGGGGACACTGAAGCTTTCTTT.